What follows are 9 T cell receptor beta chains derived from one specimen sequenced in a study of technical replicates of blood from several donors. Sequenced by immunoSEQ multiplex PCR; TCRdb stores in-frame clones only, minus some. The table lists roughly 85,000 clones, over 85% of them singletons. Sequencing input: T cells isolated from PBMCs. The receptors derive from a human donor in good health.

The chain joins TRBV29-1 to TRBJ2-1; 12 bases line up with TRBD2. The CDR3 has 15 amino acids. Germline V gene sequence: CDR1 SQVTM, CDR2 ANQGSEA. V lost 4 bases to trimming and J lost 5 bases; unmatched junction nucleotides: 6. This CDR3 is CSVAVLAGGDNEQFF. The CDR3 DNA sequence: TGCAGCGTTGCCGTACTAGCGGGAGGCGACAATGAGCAGTTCTTC.

The rearrangement links TRBV18 to TRBJ2-1; 10 bases line up with TRBD2. This CDR3 spans 15 amino acids. The J segment lost 10 bases and the V segment lost 5 bases, leaving 11 bases of the junction unmatched. Germline loops: CDR1 KGHSH, CDR2 LQKENI. The CDR3 loop is CASSTSGDPGGEQFF. CDR3 DNA sequence: TGTGCCAGCTCAACTAGCGGGGACCCCGGCGGGGAGCAGTTCTTC.

V usage is TRBV7-2 and J usage is TRBJ2-3; 8 bases line up with TRBD2. Germline CDR1 SGHTA, CDR2 FQGNSA. The CDR3 has 14 amino acids. V shed 5 bases and J 11 bases; nucleotides not matched to a gene: 12. DNA for the CDR3: TGTGCCAGCAGCCCCGGGGGGGACCTACAGGGGCAGTATTTT. Protein product: CASSPGGDLQGQYF. Filled out from reference TRBV7-2 and TRBJ2-3, the complete variable domain reads GAGVSQSPSNKVTEKGKDVELRCDPISGHTALYWYRQSLGQGLEFLIYFQGNSAPDKSGLPSDRFSAERTGGSVSTLTIQRTQQEDSAVYLCASSPGGDLQGQYFGPGTRLTVL.

Of note for this clone: A junction end diverges from the germline sequence, so it may reflect a read error. The rearrangement links TRBV30 to TRBJ2-2, with 8 nucleotides matching TRBD1. The length of the CDR3 is 14 residues. Germline CDR1 GTSNPN, CDR2 SVGIG (reference sequence). CDR3 nucleotides: TGTGCCTGGAGGGGACAGGCCAACAGCGGGGAGCTGTTTTTT. Residues: CAWRGQANSGELFF.

The chain is built from TRBV7-6 and TRBJ2-7; 7 bases agree with TRBD1. The V gene end was trimmed by 4 bases and the J gene end by 5 bases; junction bases not matched to a gene: 5. Germline assignment: CDR1 SGHVS and CDR2 FNYEAQ. The CDR3 extends over 13 amino acids. The CDR3 coding sequence is TGTGCCAGCAGCTCCGTGACAGGGAACGAGCAGTACTTC. This sequence encodes CASSSVTGNEQYF. The whole variable domain, filled in from reference TRBV7-6 and TRBJ2-7, reads GAGVSQSPRYKVTKRGQDVALRCDPISGHVSLYWYRQALGQGPEFLTYFNYEAQQDKSGLPNDRFSAERPEGSISTLTIQRTEQRDSAMYRCASSSVTGNEQYFGPGTRLTVT.

The CDR3 is CASSSRGGAWDIQYF. As DNA, the CDR3 is TGTGCCAGCAGTTCCCGTGGGGGGGCGTGGGACATTCAGTACTTC. V and J are TRBV6-6 and TRBJ2-4, with D maybe TRBD2 (7 bases). Looked up from germline, CDR1 is MNHNY and CDR2 is SVGAGI (reference sequence). CDR3 length: 15 residues. V was cut by 4 bases and J by 8 bases, with 18 bases left in between.

The J gene is TRBJ2-7, the V gene TRBV19; weak D call: TRBD1 (6 bases). This CDR3 region has 13 residues. Germline assignment: CDR1 LNHDA and CDR2 SQIVND (reference sequence). Trimming removed 4 bases at V and 3 bases at J, with 10 bases between. CDR3 region: CASSKGTNYEQYF. The CDR3 DNA reads TGTGCCAGTAGTAAGGGGACAAACTACGAGCAGTACTTC.

The chain carries TRBV28 and TRBJ1-3; no firm D call. V lost 6 bases and J lost 2, with 8 bases in between. In germline, CDR1 is MDHEN, CDR2 SYDVKM. The CDR3 loop spans 13 amino acids. The CDR3 coding sequence is TGTGCCAGCAGGCAACTACCTGGAAACACCATATATTTT. As protein: CASRQLPGNTIYF.

The chain uses TRBV5-1 and TRBJ2-1; 11 positions match TRBD2. This CDR3 region has 18 residues. Germline V lookup: CDR1 SGHRS, CDR2 YFSETQ. V was clipped by 2 bases and J by 0 bases; unmatched bases: 7. Here the CDR3 reads CASSFSTSGTSSYNEQFF. CDR3 in DNA: TGCGCCAGCAGCTTTTCGACTAGCGGGACTAGCTCCTACAATGAGCAGTTCTTC.